This T cell receptor (beta chain) was captured in a study of cytomegalovirus exposure and HLA in healthy donors. The study ran its PCR with 60 Vbeta and 13 Jbeta primers. The repertoire was sequenced with immunoSEQ multiplex PCR; TCRdb's copy has only in-frame clones and lacks some. The sample yields 150,000 to 200,000 clones, about 86% seen once. Study-level results: Upon later analysis, TCR association rates were observed to vary by HLA locus, being highest for DRB1 and lowest for HLA-C. Later analysis suggested most CMV-associated TCR beta chains were HLA-restricted.

Comment on this clone: No antigen is known for it.

The CDR3 has 14 amino acids. From germline, CDR1 is SNHLY and CDR2 FYNNEI. V lost 6 bases, J lost 5 bases, and 3 bases stayed unmatched. Specimen: PBMCs. This receptor was taken from a woman younger than 35 in good health and CMV-seronegative. The chain links TRBV2 to TRBJ2-5, with 13 bases matching TRBD2. The CDR3 nucleotides are TGTGCCAGCAGGACGACTAGCGGGAGGGAGACCCAGTACTTC. Its protein is CASRTTSGRETQYF.